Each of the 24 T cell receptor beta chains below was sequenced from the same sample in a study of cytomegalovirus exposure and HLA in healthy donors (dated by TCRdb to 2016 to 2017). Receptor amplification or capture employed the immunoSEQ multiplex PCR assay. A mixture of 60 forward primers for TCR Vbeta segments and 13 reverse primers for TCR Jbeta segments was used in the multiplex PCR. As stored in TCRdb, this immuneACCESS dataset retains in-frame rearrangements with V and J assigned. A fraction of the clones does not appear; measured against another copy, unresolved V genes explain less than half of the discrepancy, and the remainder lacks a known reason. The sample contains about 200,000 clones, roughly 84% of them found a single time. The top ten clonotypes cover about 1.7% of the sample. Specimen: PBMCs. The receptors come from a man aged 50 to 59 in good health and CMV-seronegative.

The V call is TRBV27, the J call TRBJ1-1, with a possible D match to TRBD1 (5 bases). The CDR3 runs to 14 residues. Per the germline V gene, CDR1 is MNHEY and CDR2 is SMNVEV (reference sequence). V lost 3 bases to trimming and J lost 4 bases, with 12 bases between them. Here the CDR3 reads CASSFGGGGTEAFF. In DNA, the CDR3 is TGTGCCAGCAGTTTCGGCGGGGGGGGCACTGAAGCTTTCTTT.

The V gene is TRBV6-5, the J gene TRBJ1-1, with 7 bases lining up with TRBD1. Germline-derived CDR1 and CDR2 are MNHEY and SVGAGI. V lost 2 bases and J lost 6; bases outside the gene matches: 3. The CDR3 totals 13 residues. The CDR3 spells CASSYRGRAEAFF. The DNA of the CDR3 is TGTGCCAGCAGTTACAGGGGGCGGGCTGAAGCTTTCTTT.

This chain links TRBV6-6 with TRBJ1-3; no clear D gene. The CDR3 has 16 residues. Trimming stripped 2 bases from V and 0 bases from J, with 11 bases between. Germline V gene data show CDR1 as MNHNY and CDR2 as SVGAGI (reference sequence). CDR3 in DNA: TGTGCCAGCAGTTACGGACTTTCGAGCTCTGGAAACACCATATATTTT. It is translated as CASSYGLSSSGNTIYF.

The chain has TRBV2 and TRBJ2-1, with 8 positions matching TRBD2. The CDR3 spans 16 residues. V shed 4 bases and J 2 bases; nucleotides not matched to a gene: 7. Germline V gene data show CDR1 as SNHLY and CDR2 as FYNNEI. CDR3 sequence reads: CASSGSGGSPYNEQFF. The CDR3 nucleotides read TGTGCCAGCAGTGGCTCGGGAGGGTCTCCCTACAATGAGCAGTTCTTC.

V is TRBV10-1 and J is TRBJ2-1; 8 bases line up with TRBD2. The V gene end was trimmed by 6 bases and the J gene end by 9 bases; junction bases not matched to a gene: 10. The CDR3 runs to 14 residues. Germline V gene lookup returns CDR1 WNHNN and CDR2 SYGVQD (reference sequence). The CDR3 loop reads CASRKSGSLGEQFF. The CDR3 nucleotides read TGCGCCAGCAGGAAAAGCGGGAGTCTCGGTGAGCAGTTCTTC.

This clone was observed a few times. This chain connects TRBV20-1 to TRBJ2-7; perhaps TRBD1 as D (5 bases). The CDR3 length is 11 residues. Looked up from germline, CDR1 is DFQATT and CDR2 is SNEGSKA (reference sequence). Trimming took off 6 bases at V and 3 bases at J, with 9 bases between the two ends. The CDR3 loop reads CSARTNYEQYF. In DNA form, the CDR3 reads TGCAGTGCCAGGACAAACTACGAGCAGTACTTC.

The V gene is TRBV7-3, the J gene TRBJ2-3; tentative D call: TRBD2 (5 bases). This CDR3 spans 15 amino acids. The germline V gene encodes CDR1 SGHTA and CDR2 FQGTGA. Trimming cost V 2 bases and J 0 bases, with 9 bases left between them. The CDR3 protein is CASSLRAASTDTQYF. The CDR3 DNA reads TGTGCCAGCAGCTTACGAGCGGCTAGCACAGATACGCAGTATTTT. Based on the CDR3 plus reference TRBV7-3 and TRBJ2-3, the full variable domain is GAGVSQTPSNKVTEKGKYVELRCDPISGHTALYWYRQSLGQGPEFLIYFQGTGAADDSGLPNDRFFAVRPEGSVSTLKIQRTERGDSAVYLCASSLRAASTDTQYFGPGTRLTVL.

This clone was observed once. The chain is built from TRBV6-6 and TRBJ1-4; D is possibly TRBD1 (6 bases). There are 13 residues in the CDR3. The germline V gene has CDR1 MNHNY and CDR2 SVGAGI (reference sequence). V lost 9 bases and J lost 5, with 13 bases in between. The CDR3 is CASEGGLNEKLFF. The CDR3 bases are TGTGCCAGTGAGGGGGGGTTAAATGAAAAACTGTTTTTT.

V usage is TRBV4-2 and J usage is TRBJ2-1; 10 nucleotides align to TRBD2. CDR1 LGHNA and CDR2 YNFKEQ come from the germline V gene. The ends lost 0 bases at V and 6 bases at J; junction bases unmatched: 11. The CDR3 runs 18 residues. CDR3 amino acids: CASSQDVLAGELGNEQFF. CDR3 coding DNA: TGTGCCAGCAGCCAAGATGTCCTAGCGGGAGAATTGGGCAATGAGCAGTTCTTC.

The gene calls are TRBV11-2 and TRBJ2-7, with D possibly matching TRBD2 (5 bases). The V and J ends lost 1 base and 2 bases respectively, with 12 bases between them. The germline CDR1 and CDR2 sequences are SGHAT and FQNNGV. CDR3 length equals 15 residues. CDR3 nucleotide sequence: TGTGCCAGCAGCTTAGTGGGCGGGCCCACCTACGAGCAGTACTTC. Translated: CASSLVGGPTYEQYF.

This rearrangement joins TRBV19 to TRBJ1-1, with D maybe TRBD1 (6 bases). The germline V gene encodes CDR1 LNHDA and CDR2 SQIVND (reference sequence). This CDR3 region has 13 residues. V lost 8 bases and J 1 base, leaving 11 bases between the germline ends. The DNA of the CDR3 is TGTGCCAGTTCTGACAGGCGGAACACTGAAGCTTTCTTT. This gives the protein CASSDRRNTEAFF.

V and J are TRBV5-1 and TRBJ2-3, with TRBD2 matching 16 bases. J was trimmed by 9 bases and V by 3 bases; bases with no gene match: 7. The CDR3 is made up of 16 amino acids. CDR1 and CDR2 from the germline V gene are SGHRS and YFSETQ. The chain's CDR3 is CASSSGTSGRAATQYF. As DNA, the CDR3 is TGCGCCAGCAGCTCCGGGACTAGCGGGAGGGCCGCAACGCAGTATTTT.

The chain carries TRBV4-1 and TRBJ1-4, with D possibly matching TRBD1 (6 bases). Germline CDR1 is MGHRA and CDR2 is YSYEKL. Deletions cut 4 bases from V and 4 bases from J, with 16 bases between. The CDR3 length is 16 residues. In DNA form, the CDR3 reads TGCGCCAGCAGCCCCCAGCAGGGGAGGGTTAATGAAAAACTGTTTTTT. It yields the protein CASSPQQGRVNEKLFF.

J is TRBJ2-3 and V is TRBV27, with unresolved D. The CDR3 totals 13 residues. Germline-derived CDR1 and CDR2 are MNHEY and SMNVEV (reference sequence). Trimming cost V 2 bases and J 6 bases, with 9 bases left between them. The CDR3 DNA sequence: TGTGCCAGCAGTTTACAGCGTGGGGATACGCAGTATTTT. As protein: CASSLQRGDTQYF.

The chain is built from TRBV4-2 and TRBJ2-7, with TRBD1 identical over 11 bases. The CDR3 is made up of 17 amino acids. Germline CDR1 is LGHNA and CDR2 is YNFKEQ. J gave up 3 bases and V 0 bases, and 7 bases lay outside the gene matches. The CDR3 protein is CASSQDTGQGVFYEQYF. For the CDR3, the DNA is TGTGCCAGCAGCCAAGATACGGGACAGGGGGTTTTCTACGAGCAGTACTTC.

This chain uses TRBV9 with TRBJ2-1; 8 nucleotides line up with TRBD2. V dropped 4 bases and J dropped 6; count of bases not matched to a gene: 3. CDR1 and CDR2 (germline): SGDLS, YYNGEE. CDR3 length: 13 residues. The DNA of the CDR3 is TGTGCCAGCAGCCCTGGACTAGCCAATGAGCAGTTCTTC. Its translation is CASSPGLANEQFF.

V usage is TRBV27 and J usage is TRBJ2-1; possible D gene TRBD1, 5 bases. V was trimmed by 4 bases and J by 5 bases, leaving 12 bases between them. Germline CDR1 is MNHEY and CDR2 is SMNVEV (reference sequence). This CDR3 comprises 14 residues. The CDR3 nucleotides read TGTGCCAGCAGTTCGACAGCGATAAACAATGAGCAGTTCTTC. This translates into CASSSTAINNEQFF.

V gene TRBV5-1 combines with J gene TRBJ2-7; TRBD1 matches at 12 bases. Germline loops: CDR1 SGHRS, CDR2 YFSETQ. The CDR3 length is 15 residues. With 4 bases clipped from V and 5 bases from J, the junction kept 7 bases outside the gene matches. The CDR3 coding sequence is TGCGCCAGCAGCCCCACCGGGACAGGGGGCCACGAGCAGTACTTC. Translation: CASSPTGTGGHEQYF.

The CDR3 reads CASRLKSTGELFF. The CDR3 DNA sequence: TGTGCCAGCAGACTCAAGAGTACCGGGGAGCTGTTTTTT. The chain couples TRBV7-2 to TRBJ2-2; D is unresolved. This CDR3 is built from 13 residues. Trimming removed 6 bases at V and 5 bases at J, with 10 bases between. Germline lookup yields CDR1 SGHTA and CDR2 FQGNSA.

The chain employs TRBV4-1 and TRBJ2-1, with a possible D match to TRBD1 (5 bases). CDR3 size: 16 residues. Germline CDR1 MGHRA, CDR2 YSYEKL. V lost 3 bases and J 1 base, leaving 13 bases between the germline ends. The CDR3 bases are TGCGCCAGCAGCCACATGTTAGGGGTGTCCTACAATGAGCAGTTCTTC. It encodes CASSHMLGVSYNEQFF.

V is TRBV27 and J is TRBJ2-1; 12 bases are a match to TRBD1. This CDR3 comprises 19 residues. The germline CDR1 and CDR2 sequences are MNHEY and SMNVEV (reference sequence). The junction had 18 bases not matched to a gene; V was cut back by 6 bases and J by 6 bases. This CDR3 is CASRTLNNPGQGAGNEQFF. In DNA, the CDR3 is TGTGCCAGCAGGACCCTGAACAATCCGGGACAGGGGGCAGGCAATGAGCAGTTCTTC.

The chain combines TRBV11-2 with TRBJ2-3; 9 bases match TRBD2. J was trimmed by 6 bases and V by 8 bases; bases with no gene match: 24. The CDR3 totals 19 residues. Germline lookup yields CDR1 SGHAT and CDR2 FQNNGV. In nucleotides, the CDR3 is TGTGCCAGCGCTCTCCAGGGGGGTAGCGGGAGTGGGTGGGGGGATACGCAGTATTTT. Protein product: CASALQGGSGSGWGDTQYF.

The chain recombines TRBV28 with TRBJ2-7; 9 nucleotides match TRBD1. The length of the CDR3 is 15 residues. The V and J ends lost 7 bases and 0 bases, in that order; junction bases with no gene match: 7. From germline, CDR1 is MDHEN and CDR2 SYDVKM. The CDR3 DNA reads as TGTGCCAGCACGACAGGGGGTCTAAGCTCCTACGAGCAGTACTTC. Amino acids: CASTTGGLSSYEQYF.

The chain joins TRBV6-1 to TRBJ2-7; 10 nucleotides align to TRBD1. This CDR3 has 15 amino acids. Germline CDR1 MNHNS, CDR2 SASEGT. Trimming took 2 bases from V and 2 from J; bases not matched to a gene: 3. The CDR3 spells CASSEFGQGAYEQYF. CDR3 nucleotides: TGTGCCAGCAGTGAATTTGGACAGGGGGCCTACGAGCAGTACTTC.